This T cell receptor beta chain was sequenced for a study of patients and donors after allogeneic stem cell transplantation. TCRdb recomputed calls from the RT-PCR reads with MiXCR, one row per CDR3 protein. The table includes 200,000 to 250,000 distinct CDR3 sequences, about 14% detected once. Trimming removed 4 bases from V and 6 bases from J, with 13 bases in between. The CDR3 contains 13 residues. Germline V lookup: CDR1 LGHDT, CDR2 YNNKEL (reference sequence). This clonotype was detected ten times or more. This sequence joins TRBV3-1 and TRBJ2-7, with a possible D match to TRBD2 (6 bases). Sequenced sample: blood, either unsorted or a sorted T cell fraction (not recorded which). This clonotype was obtained from a human donor who was either an allogeneic HSCT recipient or a stem cell or donor lymphocyte infusion donor (not recorded which). It is not recorded whose cells these are; they may come from a transplant donor. The CDR3: CASSRERVGEQYF. The CDR3 nucleotides read TGTGCCAGCAGCCGGGAGCGGGTGGGCGAGCAGTACTTC.